The rows below give T cell receptor beta chains drawn from one sample of a study of blood T cell repertoires in COVID-19. Sequencing was performed with immunoSEQ multiplex PCR; in TCRdb, only in-frame clones are kept and a portion is missing. The sample includes some 87,000 clones, 70% to 90% seen only once; the top ten take approximately 13%. The sequencing input was peripheral blood. These receptors were obtained from a human donor in a cohort sampled during active COVID-19. The CDR3 runs from the conserved cysteine through the conserved F or W. D genes are given only for firm matches. Size tells how often a clone was seen (once, few, many) or the class of an expanded clone, and some rows leave it out.

>TRBV2|TRBD1|TRBJ2-7|NA
CASRPLSTGNYEQYF
TGTGCCAGCAGGCCCCTTTCGACAGGGAACTACGAGCAGTACTTC
>TRBV7-9|TRBD2|TRBJ2-7|NA
CASRPTSGAYEQYF
TGTGCCAGCAGACCGACTAGCGGGGCCTACGAGCAGTACTTC
>TRBV5-1|TRBD1|TRBJ1-3|NA
CASSLGQGLSGNTIYF
TGCGCCAGCAGCTTGGGACAGGGATTATCTGGAAACACCATATATTTT
>TRBV7-8|TRBD2|TRBJ2-4|NA
CASSLTAGTSGGAKNIQYF
TGTGCCAGCAGCTTAACGGCCGGGACTAGCGGGGGGGCCAAAAACATTCAGTACTTC
>TRBV11-2|NA|TRBJ2-1|NA
CASSFTTGGDEQFF
TGTGCCAGCAGCTTCACAACAGGGGGGGATGAGCAGTTCTTC
>TRBV4-1|TRBD1|TRBJ1-2|NA
CASTPSGGQGVNYGYTF
TGCGCCAGCACCCCAAGTGGGGGACAGGGGGTTAACTATGGCTACACCTTC
>TRBV19|NA|TRBJ1-5|NA
CASRDWGNQPQHF
TGTGCCAGTCGGGATTGGGGCAATCAGCCCCAGCATTTT
>TRBV19|TRBD1|TRBJ1-5|NA
CASSIRGEQPQHF
TGTGCCAGTAGTATCAGGGGGGAGCAGCCCCAGCATTTT
>TRBV4-3|NA|TRBJ1-2|NA
CASSQDRGAYGYTF
TGCGCCAGCAGCCAAGACAGGGGAGCCTATGGCTACACCTTC
>TRBV5-1|TRBD2|TRBJ2-4|NA
CASSLGEGPKNIQYF
TGCGCCAGCAGCTTGGGGGAGGGGCCCAAAAACATTCAGTACTTC
>TRBV5-1|TRBD1|TRBJ2-1|NA
CASSEGTGNYNEQFF
TGCGCCAGCAGCGAGGGGACAGGGAACTACAATGAGCAGTTCTTC
>TRBV24-1|NA|TRBJ1-2|once
CATSDLVAEGDYGYTF
TGTGCCACCAGTGATTTGGTGGCGGAAGGGGACTATGGCTACACCTTC
>TRBV7-9|TRBD2|TRBJ2-5|NA
CASSSTLSSGGGETQYF
TGTGCCAGCAGCTCTACCCTATCTAGCGGGGGAGGGGAGACCCAGTACTTC
>TRBV29-1|NA|TRBJ1-2|NA
CSVVIQGVNGYTF
TGCAGCGTTGTAATACAGGGTGTGAATGGCTACACCTTC
>TRBV27|NA|TRBJ2-2|NA
CASSRTTLRPGLAGELFF
TGTGCCAGCAGTCGCACCACCCTTCGTCCAGGGCTAGCCGGGGAGCTGTTTTTT
>TRBV4-3|NA|TRBJ2-3|once
CASSSTGTSNWDTQYF
TGCGCCAGCAGCTCAACCGGGACAAGTAATTGGGATACGCAGTATTTT
>TRBV5-6|TRBD1|TRBJ1-2|NA
CASSKLRQGAYGYTF
TGTGCCAGCAGCAAACTCCGACAGGGGGCCTATGGCTACACCTTC
>TRBV6-2/TRBV6-3|TRBD1|TRBJ2-5|NA
CASSQGQGRGQETQYF
TGTGCCAGCAGCCAAGGACAGGGAAGGGGGCAAGAGACCCAGTACTTC
>TRBV20-1|TRBD2|TRBJ2-3|NA
CSASESLLAGGDTQYF
TGCAGTGCTAGTGAAAGTCTGCTAGCGGGGGGGGATACGCAGTATTTT
>TRBV30|TRBD2|TRBJ2-3|NA
CAWSPGGGTDTQYF
TGTGCCTGGAGTCCCGGCGGGGGAACAGATACGCAGTATTTT
>TRBV28|TRBD1|TRBJ1-3|NA
CASRGQGFGNTIYF
TGTGCCAGCAGGGGACAGGGGTTTGGAAACACCATATATTTT
>TRBV2|NA|TRBJ1-6|NA
CASSVQGTLNNSPLHF
TGTGCCAGCAGTGTTCAGGGGACCCTTAATAATTCACCCCTCCACTTT
>TRBV5-4|TRBD1|TRBJ1-1|NA
CASSLGGTGDTEAFF
TGTGCCAGCAGCTTGGGCGGGACAGGGGACACTGAAGCTTTCTTT
>TRBV19|TRBD1|TRBJ1-4|NA
CASMGTGIDGTNEKLFF
TGTGCCAGTATGGGGACAGGGATAGACGGAACTAATGAAAAACTGTTTTTT
>TRBV4-1|NA|TRBJ2-7|NA
CASSQVALTGFEQYF
TGCGCCAGCAGCCAAGTGGCCCTAACAGGTTTCGAGCAGTACTTC
>TRBV30|NA|TRBJ1-4|once
CAWSPRGSGSEKLFF
TGTGCCTGGAGCCCCCGGGGGTCGGGGAGCGAAAAACTGTTTTTT
>TRBV28|TRBD1|TRBJ2-7|NA
CASTPTGGEGYEQYF
TGTGCCAGCACCCCGACAGGGGGGGAAGGTTACGAGCAGTACTTC
>TRBV5-4|NA|TRBJ1-6|NA
CASSLIGEGWNSPLHF
TGTGCCAGCAGCTTGATAGGGGAGGGTTGGAATTCACCCCTCCACTTT
>TRBV9|NA|TRBJ1-1|NA
CASSVVRVMNTEAFF
TGTGCCAGCAGCGTAGTACGCGTGATGAACACTGAAGCTTTCTTT